This T cell receptor beta chain came from a study of T cell responses to AZD1222 COVID-19 vaccine. Regarding the study as a whole: A mostly white British donor set with more females was recruited, and clonal diversity was possibly underestimated.

Sequencing used immunoSEQ multiplex PCR; TCRdb keeps in-frame clones, though not all of them. The sample contains 150,000 or so clones, 90% to 95% of which appear only once. On this clone itself: Antigen specificity is unknown.

The sample consisted of peripheral blood, taken 28 days after the second AZD1222 dose. This sequence originates from an adult who received the AZD1222 COVID-19 vaccine.

The CDR3 region has the DNA TGTGCCTGGAGTGTTGGACAGGGACAGCCCCAGCATTTT. It yields the protein CAWSVGQGQPQHF. V usage is TRBV30 and J usage is TRBJ1-5, with 8 bases identical to TRBD1. Germline values: CDR1 GTSNPN, CDR2 SVGIG (reference sequence). CDR3 length equals 13 residues. J gave up 7 bases and V 0 bases, and 2 bases lay outside the gene matches.